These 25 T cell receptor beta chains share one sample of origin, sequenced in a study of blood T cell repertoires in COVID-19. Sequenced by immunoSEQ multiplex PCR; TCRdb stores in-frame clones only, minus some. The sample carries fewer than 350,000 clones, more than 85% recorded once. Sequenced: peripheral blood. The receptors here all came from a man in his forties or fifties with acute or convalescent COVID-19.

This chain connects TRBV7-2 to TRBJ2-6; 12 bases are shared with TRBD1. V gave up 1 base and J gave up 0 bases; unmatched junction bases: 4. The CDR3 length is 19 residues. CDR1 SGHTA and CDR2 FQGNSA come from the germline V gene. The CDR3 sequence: CASSLGDRGRPSGANVLTF. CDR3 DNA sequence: TGTGCCAGCAGCTTAGGGGACAGGGGGCGACCCTCTGGGGCCAACGTCCTGACTTTC. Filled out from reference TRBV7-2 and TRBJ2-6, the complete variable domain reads GAGVSQSPSNKVTEKGKDVELRCDPISGHTALYWYRQSLGQGLEFLIYFQGNSAPDKSGLPSDRFSAERTGGSVSTLTIQRTQQEDSAVYLCASSLGDRGRPSGANVLTFGAGSRLTVL.

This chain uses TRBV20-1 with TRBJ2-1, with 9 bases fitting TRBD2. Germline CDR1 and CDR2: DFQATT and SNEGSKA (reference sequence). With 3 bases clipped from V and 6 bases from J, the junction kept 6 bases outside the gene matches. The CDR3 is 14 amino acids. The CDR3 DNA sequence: TGCAGTGCTAGTACCAGCGGGGGGCTCAATGAGCAGTTCTTC. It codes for CSASTSGGLNEQFF.

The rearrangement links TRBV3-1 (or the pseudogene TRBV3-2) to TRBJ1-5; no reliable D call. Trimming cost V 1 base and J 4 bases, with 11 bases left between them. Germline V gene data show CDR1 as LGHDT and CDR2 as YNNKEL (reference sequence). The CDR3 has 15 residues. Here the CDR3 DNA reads TGTGCCAGCAGCCAAGGCCGTCTGAGGAATCAGCCCCAGCATTTT. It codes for CASSQGRLRNQPQHF.

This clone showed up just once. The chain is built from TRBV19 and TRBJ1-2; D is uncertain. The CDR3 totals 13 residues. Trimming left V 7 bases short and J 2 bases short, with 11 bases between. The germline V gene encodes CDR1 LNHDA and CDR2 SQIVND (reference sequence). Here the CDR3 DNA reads TGTGCCAGTATGAACAGTCCGAACTATGGCTACACCTTC. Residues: CASMNSPNYGYTF.

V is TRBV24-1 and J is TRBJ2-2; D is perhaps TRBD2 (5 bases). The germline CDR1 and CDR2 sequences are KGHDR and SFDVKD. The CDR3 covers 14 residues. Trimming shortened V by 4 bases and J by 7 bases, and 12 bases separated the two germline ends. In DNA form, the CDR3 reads TGTGCCACCAGTGACCCCTACAGCGGCGGGGAGCTGTTTTTT. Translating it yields CATSDPYSGGELFF.

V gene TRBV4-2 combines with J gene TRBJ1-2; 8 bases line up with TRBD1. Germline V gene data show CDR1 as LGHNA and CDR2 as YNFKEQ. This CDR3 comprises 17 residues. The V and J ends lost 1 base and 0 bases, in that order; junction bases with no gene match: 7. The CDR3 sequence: CASSQVLGTGANYGYTF. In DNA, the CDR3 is TGTGCCAGCAGCCAAGTATTAGGGACAGGTGCTAACTATGGCTACACCTTC.

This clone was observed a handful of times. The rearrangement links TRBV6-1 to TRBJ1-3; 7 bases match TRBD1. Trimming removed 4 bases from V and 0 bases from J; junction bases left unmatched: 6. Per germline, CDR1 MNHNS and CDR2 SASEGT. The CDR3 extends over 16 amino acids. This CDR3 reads CASSVGQPFSGNTIYF. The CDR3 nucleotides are TGTGCCAGCAGTGTGGGACAGCCTTTCTCTGGAAACACCATATATTTT.

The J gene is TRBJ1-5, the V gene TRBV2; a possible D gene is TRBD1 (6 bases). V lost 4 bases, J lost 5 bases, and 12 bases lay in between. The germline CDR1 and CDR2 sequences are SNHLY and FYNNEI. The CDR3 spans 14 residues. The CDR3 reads CASSAYRADQPQHF. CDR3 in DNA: TGTGCCAGCAGTGCCTACAGGGCTGATCAGCCCCAGCATTTT. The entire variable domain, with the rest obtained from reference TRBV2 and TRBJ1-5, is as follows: EPEVTQTPSHQVTQMGQEVILRCVPISNHLYFYWYRQILGQKVEFLVSFYNNEISEKSEIFDDQFSVERPDGSNFTLKIRSTKLEDSAMYFCASSAYRADQPQHFGDGTRLSIL.

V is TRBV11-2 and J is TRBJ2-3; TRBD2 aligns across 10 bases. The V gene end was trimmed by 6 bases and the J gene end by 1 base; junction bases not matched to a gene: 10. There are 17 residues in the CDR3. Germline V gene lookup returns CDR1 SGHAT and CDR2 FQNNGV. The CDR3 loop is CASSKRFGLAGTDTQYF. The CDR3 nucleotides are TGTGCCAGCAGTAAGAGGTTCGGACTAGCGGGCACAGATACGCAGTATTTT.

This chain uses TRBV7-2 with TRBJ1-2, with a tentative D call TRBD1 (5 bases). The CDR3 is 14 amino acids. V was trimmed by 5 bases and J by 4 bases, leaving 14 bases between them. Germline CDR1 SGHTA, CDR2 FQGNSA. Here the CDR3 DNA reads TGTGCCAGCAGCCCTGGAGGGGTGCTCTATGGCTACACCTTC. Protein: CASSPGGVLYGYTF. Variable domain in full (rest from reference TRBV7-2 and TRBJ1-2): GAGVSQSPSNKVTEKGKDVELRCDPISGHTALYWYRQSLGQGLEFLIYFQGNSAPDKSGLPSDRFSAERTGGSVSTLTIQRTQQEDSAVYLCASSPGGVLYGYTFGSGTRLTVV.

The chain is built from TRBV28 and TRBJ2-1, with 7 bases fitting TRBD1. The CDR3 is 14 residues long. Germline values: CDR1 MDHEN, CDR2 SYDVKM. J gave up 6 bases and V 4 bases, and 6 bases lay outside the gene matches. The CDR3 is CASSWGDRVNEQFF. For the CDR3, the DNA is TGTGCCAGCAGTTGGGGCGACAGGGTCAATGAGCAGTTCTTC.

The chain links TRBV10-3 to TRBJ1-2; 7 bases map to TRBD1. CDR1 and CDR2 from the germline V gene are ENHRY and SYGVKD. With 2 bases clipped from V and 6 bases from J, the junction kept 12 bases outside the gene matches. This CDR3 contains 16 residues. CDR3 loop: CAISEPPTGTIDGYTF. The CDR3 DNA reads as TGTGCCATCAGTGAGCCTCCGACAGGGACAATCGATGGCTACACCTTC.

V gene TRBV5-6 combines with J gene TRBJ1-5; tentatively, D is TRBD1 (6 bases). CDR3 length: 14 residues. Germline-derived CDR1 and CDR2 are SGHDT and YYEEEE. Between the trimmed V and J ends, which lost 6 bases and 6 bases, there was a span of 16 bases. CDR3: CASTVGGVGQPQHF. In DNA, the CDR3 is TGTGCCAGCACCGTAGGGGGAGTCGGTCAGCCCCAGCATTTT.

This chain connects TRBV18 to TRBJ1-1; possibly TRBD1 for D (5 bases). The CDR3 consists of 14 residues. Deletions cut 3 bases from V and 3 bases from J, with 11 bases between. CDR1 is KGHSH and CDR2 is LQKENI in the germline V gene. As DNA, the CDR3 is TGTGCCAGCTCACCCATAATAGGGGACACTGAAGCTTTCTTT. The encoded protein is CASSPIIGDTEAFF.

CDR3 in amino acids: CASSPHTDRGSEKLFF. The DNA for the CDR3 is TGTGCCAGCAGCCCCCATACGGACAGGGGATCAGAAAAACTGTTTTTT. V usage is TRBV7-6 and J usage is TRBJ1-4, with TRBD1 matching over 9 bases. The CDR3 length is 16 residues. Trimming at V came to 5 bases and at J to 8 bases, leaving 12 bases not matched to a gene. Germline CDR1 SGHVS, CDR2 FNYEAQ.

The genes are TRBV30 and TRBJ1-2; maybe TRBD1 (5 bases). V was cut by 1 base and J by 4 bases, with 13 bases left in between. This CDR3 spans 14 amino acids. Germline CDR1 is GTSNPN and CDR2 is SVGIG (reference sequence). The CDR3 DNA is TGTGCCTGGAGTGGGGCAGGGCCCAGCTATGGCTACACCTTC. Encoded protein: CAWSGAGPSYGYTF.

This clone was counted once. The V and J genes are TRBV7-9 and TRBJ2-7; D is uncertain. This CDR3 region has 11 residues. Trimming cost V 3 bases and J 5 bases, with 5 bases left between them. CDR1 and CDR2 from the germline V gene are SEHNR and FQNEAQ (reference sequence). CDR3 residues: CASSFADEQYF. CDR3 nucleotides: TGTGCCAGCAGCTTCGCGGACGAGCAGTACTTC.

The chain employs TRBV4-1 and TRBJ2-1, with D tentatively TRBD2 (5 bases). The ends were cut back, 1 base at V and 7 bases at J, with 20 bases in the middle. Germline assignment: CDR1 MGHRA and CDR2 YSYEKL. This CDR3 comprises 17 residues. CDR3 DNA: TGCGCCAGCAGCCAAGGTCCAGCTATCCGTCGGGGTAATGAGCAGTTCTTC. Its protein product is CASSQGPAIRRGNEQFF.

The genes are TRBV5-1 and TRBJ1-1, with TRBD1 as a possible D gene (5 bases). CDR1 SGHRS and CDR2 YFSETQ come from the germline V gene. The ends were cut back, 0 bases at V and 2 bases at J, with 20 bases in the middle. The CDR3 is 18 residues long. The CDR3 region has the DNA TGCGCCAGCAGCTTGGTAGGTCCGGGACTGGGTCTTAACACTGAAGCTTTCTTT. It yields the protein CASSLVGPGLGLNTEAFF. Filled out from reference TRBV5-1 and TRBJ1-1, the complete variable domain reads KAGVTQTPRYLIKTRGQQVTLSCSPISGHRSVSWYQQTPGQGLQFLFEYFSETQRNKGNFPGRFSGRQFSNSRSEMNVSTLELGDSALYLCASSLVGPGLGLNTEAFFGQGTRLTVV.

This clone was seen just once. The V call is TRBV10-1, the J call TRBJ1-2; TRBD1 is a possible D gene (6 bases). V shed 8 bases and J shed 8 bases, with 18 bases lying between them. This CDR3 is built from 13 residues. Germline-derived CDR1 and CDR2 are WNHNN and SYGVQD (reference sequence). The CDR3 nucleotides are TGCGCCAGCGGAGACCGGGGGGCGCAGGGCTACACCTTC. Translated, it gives CASGDRGAQGYTF.

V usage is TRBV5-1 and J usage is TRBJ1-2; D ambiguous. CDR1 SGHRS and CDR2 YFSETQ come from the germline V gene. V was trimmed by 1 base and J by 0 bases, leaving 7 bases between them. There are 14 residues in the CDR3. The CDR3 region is CASSLQDPNYGYTF. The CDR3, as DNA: TGCGCCAGCAGCTTGCAGGATCCTAACTATGGCTACACCTTC. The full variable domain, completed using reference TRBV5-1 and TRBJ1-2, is KAGVTQTPRYLIKTRGQQVTLSCSPISGHRSVSWYQQTPGQGLQFLFEYFSETQRNKGNFPGRFSGRQFSNSRSEMNVSTLELGDSALYLCASSLQDPNYGYTFGSGTRLTVV.

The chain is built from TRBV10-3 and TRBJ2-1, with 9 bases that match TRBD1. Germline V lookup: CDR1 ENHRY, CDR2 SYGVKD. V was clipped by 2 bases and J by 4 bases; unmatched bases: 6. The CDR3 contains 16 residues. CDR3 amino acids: CAISENDRGAYNEQFF. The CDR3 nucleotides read TGTGCCATCAGTGAGAATGACAGGGGGGCGTACAATGAGCAGTTCTTC.

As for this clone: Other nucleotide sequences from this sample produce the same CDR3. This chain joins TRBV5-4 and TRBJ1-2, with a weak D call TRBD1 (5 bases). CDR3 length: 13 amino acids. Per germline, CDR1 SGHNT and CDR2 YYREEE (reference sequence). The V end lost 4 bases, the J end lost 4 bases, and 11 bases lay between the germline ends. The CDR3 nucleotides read TGTGCCAGCAGCAGCGACAGCTTCTATGGCTACACCTTC. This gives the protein CASSSDSFYGYTF.

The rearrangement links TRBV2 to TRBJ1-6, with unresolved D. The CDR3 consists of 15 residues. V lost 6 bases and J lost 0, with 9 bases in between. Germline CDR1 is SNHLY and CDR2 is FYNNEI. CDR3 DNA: TGTGCCAGCAGATTAACAAGCTCCTATAATTCACCCCTCCACTTT. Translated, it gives CASRLTSSYNSPLHF.

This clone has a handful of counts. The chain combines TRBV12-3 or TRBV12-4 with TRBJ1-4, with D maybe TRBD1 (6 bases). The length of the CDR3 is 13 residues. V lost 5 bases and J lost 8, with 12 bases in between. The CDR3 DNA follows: TGTGCCAGCAGTACAGGGAGGGGGGAAAAACTGTTTTTT. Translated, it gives CASSTGRGEKLFF.